The clone carrying this TCR beta chain was seen many times. V lost 0 bases, J lost 4 bases, and 4 bases stayed unmatched. This CDR3 is built from 16 residues. Germline CDR1 LNHNV, CDR2 YYDKDF (reference sequence). The sample originates from a study of T cells of healthy individuals. TCRdb reprocessed the 5' RACE reads via MiXCR and lists one record per CDR3 protein. The repertoire holds tens of thousands of distinct CDR3 sequences, with 15% to 20% as singletons. This clonotype originated in a human donor in good health. This chain joins TRBV15 and TRBJ2-3, with 10 positions matching TRBD1. The CDR3 here is CATSRDPGQGADTQYF. In DNA, the CDR3 is TGTGCCACCAGCAGAGATCCCGGACAGGGGGCAGATACGCAGTATTTT. Full variable domain (outside the CDR3, taken from reference TRBV15 and TRBJ2-3): DAMVIQNPRYQVTQFGKPVTLSCSQTLNHNVMYWYQQKSSQAPKLLFHYYDKDFNNEADTPDNFQSRRPNTSFCFLDIRSPGLGDTAMYLCATSRDPGQGADTQYFGPGTRLTVL.